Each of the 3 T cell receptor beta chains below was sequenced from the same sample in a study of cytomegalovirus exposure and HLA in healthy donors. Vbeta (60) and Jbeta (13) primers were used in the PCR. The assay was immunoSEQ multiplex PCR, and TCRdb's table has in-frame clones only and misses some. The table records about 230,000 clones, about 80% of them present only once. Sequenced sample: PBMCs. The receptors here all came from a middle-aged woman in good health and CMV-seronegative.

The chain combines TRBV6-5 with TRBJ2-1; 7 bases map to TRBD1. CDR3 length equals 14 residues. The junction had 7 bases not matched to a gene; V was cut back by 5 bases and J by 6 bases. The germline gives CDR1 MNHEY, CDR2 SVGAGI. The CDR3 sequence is CASSAYRDSNEQFF. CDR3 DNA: TGTGCCAGCAGTGCCTACAGGGACAGCAATGAGCAGTTCTTC.

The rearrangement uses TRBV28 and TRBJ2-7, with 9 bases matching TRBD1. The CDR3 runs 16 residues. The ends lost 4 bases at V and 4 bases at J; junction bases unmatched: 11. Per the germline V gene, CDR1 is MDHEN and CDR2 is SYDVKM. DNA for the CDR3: TGTGCCAGCAGTTCCAAGTGGACAGGGGTCCAATACGAGCAGTACTTC. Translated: CASSSKWTGVQYEQYF.

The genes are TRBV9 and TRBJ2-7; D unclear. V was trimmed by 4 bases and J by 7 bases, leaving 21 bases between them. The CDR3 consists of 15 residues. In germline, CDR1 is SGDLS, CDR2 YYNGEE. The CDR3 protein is CASSPRGASLREQYF. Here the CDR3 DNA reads TGTGCCAGCAGCCCCAGAGGAGCTTCTCTACGGGAGCAGTACTTC.